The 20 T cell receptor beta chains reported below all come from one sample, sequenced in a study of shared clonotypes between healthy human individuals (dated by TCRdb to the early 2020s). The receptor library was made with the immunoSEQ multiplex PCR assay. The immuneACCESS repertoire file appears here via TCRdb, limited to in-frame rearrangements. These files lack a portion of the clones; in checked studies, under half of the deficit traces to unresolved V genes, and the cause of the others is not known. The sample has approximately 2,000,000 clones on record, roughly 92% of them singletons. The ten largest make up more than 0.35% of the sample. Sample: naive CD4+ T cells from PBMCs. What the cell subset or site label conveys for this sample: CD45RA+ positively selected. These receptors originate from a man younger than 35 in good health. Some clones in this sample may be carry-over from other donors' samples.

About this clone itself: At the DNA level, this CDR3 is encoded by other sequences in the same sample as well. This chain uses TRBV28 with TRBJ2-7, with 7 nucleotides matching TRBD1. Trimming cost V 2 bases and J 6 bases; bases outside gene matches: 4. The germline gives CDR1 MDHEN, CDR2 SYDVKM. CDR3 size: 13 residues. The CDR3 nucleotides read TGTGCCAGCAGTTTAGGAGACAGGGCCGAGCAGTACTTC. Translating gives CASSLGDRAEQYF.

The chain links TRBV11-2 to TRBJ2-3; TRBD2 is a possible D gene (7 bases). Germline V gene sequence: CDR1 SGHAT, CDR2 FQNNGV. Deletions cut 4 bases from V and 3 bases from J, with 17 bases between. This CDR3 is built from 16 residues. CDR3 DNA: TGTGCCAGCAGCTCTACCGCCAGGGGAGGGACAGATACGCAGTATTTT. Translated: CASSSTARGGTDTQYF.

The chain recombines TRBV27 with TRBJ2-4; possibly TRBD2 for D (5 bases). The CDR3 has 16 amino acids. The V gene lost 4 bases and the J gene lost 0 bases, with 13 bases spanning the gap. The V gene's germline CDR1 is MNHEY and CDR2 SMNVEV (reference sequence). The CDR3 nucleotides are TGTGCCAGCAGTTCACCGGGGATATTAGCCAAAAACATTCAGTACTTC. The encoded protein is CASSSPGILAKNIQYF.

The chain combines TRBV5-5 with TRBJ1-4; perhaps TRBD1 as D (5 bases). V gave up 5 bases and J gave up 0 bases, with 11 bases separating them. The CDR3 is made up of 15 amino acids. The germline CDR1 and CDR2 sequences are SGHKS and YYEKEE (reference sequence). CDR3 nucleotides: TGTGCCAGCAGTCAGGGACTTGCAACTAATGAAAAACTGTTTTTT. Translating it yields CASSQGLATNEKLFF.

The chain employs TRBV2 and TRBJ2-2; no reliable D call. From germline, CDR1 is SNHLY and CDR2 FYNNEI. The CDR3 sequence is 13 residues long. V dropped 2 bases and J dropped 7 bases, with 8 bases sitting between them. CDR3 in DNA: TGTGCCAGCAGTGAAATGGGTGACGGGGAGCTGTTTTTT. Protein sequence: CASSEMGDGELFF.

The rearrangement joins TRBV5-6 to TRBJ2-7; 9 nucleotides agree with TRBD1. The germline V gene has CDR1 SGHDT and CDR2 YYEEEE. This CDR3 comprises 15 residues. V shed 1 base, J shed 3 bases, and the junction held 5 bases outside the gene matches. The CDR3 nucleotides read TGTGCCAGCAGCTTGTTCGGGACAGGGCGCTACGAGCAGTACTTC. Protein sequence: CASSLFGTGRYEQYF.

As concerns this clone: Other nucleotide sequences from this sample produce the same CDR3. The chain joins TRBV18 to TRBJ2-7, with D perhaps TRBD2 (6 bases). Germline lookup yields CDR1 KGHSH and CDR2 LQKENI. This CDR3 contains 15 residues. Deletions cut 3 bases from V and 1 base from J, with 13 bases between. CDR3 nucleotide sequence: TGTGCCAGCTCACCCACGGGGGACTCATCCTACGAGCAGTACTTC. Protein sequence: CASSPTGDSSYEQYF.

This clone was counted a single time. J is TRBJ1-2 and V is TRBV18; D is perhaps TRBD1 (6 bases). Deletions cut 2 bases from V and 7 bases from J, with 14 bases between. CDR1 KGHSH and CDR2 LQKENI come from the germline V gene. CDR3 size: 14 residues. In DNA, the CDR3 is TGTGCCAGCTCACCATGGGCCTTGGACAGTGGCTACACCTTC. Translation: CASSPWALDSGYTF.

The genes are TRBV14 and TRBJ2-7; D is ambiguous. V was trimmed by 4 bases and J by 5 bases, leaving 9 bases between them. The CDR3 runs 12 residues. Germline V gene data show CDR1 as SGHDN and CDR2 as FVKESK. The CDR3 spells CASSPSLNEQYF. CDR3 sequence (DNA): TGTGCCAGCAGCCCCTCCCTAAACGAGCAGTACTTC.

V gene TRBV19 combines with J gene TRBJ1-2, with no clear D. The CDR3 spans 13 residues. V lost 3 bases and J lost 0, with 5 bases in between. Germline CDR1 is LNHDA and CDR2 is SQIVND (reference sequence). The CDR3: CASSIAPNYGYTF. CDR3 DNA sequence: TGTGCCAGTAGTATTGCTCCTAACTATGGCTACACCTTC.

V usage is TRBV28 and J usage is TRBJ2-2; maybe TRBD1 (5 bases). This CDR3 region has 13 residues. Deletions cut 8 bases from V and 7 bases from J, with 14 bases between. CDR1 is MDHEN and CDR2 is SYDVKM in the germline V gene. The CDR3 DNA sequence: TGTGCCAGCCGTTCTCAGGGAATCGGGGAGCTGTTTTTT. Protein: CASRSQGIGELFF.

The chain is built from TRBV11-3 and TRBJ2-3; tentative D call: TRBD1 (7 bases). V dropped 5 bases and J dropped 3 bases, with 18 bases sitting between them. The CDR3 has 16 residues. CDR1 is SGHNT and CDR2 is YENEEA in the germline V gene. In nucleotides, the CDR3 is TGTGCCAGCAGCCCCAGGGGGGAGTCCCTTACAGATACGCAGTATTTT. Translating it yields CASSPRGESLTDTQYF.

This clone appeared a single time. The CDR3 reads CASSFGQGSTEAFF. DNA of the CDR3: TGTGCCAGCAGCTTTGGACAGGGAAGCACTGAAGCTTTCTTT. This chain uses TRBV7-2 with TRBJ1-1; 8 bases are a match to TRBD1. This CDR3 spans 14 amino acids. The V and J ends lost 3 bases and 4 bases, in that order; junction bases with no gene match: 4. Per germline, CDR1 SGHTA and CDR2 FQGNSA.

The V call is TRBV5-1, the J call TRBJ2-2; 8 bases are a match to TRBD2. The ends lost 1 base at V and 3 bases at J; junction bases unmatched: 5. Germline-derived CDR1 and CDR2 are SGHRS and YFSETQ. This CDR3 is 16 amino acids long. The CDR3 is CASSLSGGSDTGELFF. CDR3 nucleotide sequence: TGCGCCAGCAGCTTGAGCGGGGGCTCGGACACCGGGGAGCTGTTTTTT.

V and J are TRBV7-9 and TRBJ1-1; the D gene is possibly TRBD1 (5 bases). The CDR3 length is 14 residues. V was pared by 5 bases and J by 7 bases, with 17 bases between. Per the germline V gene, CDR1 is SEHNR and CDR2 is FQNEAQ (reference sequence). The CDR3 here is CASSAMRGRGEAFF. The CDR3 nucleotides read TGTGCCAGCAGCGCCATGAGGGGTCGGGGTGAAGCTTTCTTT. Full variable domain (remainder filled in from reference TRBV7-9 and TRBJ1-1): DTGVSQNPRHKITKRGQNVTFRCDPISEHNRLYWYRQTLGQGPEFLTYFQNEAQLEKSRLLSDRFSAERPKGSFSTLEIQRTEQGDSAMYLCASSAMRGRGEAFFGQGTRLTVV.

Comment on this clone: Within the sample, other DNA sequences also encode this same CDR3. In nucleotides, the CDR3 is TGCGCCAGCAGCTTGGGGGGACTAGCGAACACCGGGGAGCTGTTTTTT. Amino acids: CASSLGGLANTGELFF. V usage is TRBV5-1 and J usage is TRBJ2-2, with 8 bases fitting TRBD2. The CDR3 covers 16 residues. Per germline, CDR1 SGHRS and CDR2 YFSETQ. The V and J ends lost 0 bases and 0 bases, in that order; junction bases with no gene match: 1.

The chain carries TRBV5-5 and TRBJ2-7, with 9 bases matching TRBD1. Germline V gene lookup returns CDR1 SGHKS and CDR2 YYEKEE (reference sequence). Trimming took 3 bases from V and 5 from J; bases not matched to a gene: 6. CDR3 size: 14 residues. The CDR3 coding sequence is TGTGCCAGCAGCTCGGGGACAGGGATCGACGAGCAGTACTTC. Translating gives CASSSGTGIDEQYF.

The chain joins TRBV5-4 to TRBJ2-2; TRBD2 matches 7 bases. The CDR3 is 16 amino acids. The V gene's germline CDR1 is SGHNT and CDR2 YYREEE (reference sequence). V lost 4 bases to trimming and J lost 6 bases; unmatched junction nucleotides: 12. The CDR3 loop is CASSRRTSGYSGELFF. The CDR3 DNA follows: TGTGCCAGCAGCCGGAGGACTAGTGGCTACTCCGGGGAGCTGTTTTTT.

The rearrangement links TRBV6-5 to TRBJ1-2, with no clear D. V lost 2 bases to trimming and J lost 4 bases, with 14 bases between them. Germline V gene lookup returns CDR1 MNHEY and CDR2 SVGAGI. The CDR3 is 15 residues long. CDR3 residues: CASSYGPLAAYGYTF. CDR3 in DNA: TGTGCCAGCAGTTACGGACCCTTGGCGGCCTATGGCTACACCTTC.

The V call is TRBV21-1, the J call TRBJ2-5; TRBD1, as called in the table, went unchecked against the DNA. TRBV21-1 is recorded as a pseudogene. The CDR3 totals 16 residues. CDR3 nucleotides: TGTGCCAGCAGCAAAGAGTGCGGCAGGGACCAAGAGACCCAGTACTTC. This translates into CASSKECGRDQETQYF.